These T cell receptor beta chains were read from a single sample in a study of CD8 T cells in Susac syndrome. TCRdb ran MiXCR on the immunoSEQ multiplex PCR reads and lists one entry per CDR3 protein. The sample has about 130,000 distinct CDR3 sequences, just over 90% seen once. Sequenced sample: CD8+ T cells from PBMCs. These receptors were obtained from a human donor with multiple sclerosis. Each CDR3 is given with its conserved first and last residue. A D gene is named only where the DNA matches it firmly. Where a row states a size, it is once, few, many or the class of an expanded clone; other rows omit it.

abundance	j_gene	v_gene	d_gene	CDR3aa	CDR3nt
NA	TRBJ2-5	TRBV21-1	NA	CASSKASNQETQYF	TGTGCCAGCAGCAAAGCGAGTAACCAAGAGACCCAGTACTTC
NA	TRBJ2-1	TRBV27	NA	CASSLLRAAIWDEQFF	TGTGCCAGCAGTCTCCTGCGAGCGGCTATCTGGGATGAGCAGTTCTTC
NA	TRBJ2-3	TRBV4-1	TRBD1	CASSPPGTGGVVTDTQYF	TGCGCCAGCAGCCCGCCAGGGACAGGGGGCGTTGTGACAGATACGCAGTATTTT
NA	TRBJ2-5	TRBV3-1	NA	CASSQTYRVPQETQYF	TGTGCCAGCAGTCAGACCTACAGGGTCCCGCAAGAGACCCAGTACTTC
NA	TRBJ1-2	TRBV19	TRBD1	CASSTQPQGNYGYTF	TGTGCCAGTAGTACCCAACCACAGGGGAACTATGGCTACACCTTC
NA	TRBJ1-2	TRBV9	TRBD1	CASSAGQGDYGYTF	TGTGCCAGCAGCGCGGGACAGGGGGACTATGGCTACACCTTC
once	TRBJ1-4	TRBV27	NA	CASSWQPTNEKLFF	TGTGCCAGCAGTTGGCAGCCAACTAATGAAAAACTGTTTTTT
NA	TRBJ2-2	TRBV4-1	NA	CASSIWDGAGELFF	TGCGCCAGCAGCATCTGGGATGGGGCCGGGGAGCTGTTTTTT
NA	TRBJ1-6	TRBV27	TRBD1	CASSFITRGQGNYNSPLHF	TGTGCCAGCAGTTTTATTACCAGGGGACAGGGAAATTATAATTCACCCCTCCACTTT
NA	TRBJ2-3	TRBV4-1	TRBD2	CASSQDGASGGDTDTQYF	TGCGCCAGCAGCCAAGATGGGGCTAGCGGGGGGGACACAGATACGCAGTATTTT
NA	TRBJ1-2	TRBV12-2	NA	CASRLKSPLQGRPYGYTF	TGTGCAAGTCGCTTGAAAAGTCCACTCCAGGGACGGCCATATGGCTACACCTTC
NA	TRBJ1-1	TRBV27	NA	CASSSRPPSAFF	TGTGCCAGCAGTTCTCGGCCCCCGTCAGCTTTCTTT
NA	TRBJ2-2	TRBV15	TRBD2	CATSRVGRANTGELFF	TGTGCCACCAGCAGAGTCGGGAGGGCGAACACCGGGGAGCTGTTTTTT